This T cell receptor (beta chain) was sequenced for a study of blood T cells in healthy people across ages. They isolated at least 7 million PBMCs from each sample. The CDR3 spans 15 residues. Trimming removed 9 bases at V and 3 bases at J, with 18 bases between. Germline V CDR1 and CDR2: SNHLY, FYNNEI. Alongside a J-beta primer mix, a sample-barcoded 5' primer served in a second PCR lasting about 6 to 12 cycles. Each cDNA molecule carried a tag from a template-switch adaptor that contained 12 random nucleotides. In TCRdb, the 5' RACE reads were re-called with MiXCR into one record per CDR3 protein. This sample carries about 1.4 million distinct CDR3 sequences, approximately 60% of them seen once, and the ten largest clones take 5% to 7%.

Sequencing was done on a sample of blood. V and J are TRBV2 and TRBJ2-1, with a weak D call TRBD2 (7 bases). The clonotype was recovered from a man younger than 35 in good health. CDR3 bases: TGTGCCAGGGGAAGGGGGGGGTTAAACTACAATGAGCAGTTCTTC. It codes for CARGRGGLNYNEQFF.